The T cell receptor (beta chain) under discussion was sequenced for a study of blood T cell repertoires in COVID-19. On the study more broadly: Italy, Spain and the United States were the sources of the convalescent and acute COVID-19 samples. T cells, B-cell-depleted T cells, or PBMCs supplied cDNA or gDNA.

The CDR3 is 15 residues long. V was shortened by 4 bases and J by 7 bases, with 17 bases between the two germline ends. CDR1 and CDR2 from the germline V gene are MNHEY and SVGAGI. Per the study methods: Researchers report that nucleated cell counts were estimated from reference gene primer amplification. Produced via immunoSEQ multiplex PCR; TCRdb's table is partial and in-frame only. V, J and clone size are taken as reported in that table, and D and trimming were inferred from the DNA itself. This table holds 100,000 to 150,000 clones, around 86% found once. While infection was still active, Seattle patients were enrolled and then followed longitudinally.

The sequenced sample was peripheral blood. The sequence came from a woman in her 70s with COVID-19, enrolled during active disease. V is TRBV6-5 and J is TRBJ1-5; D gene uncertain. The CDR3 DNA reads as TGTGCCAGCAGTTCGTCAGGCCTCCTGAGACAGCCCCAGCATTTT. Residues: CASSSSGLLRQPQHF.